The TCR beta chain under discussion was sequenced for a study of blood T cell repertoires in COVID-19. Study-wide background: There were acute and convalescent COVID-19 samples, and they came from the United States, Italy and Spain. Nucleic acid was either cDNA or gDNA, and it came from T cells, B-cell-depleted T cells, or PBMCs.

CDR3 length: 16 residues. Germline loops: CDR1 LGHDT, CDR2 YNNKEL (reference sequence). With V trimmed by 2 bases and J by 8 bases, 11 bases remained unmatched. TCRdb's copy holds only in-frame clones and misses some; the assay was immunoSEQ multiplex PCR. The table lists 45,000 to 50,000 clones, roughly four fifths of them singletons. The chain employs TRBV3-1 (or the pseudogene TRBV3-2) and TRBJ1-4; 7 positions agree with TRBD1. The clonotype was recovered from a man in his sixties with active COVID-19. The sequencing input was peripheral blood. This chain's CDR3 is CASSQPPQGVWEKLFF. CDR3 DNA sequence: TGTGCCAGCAGCCAACCGCCTCAGGGGGTCTGGGAAAAACTGTTTTTT.